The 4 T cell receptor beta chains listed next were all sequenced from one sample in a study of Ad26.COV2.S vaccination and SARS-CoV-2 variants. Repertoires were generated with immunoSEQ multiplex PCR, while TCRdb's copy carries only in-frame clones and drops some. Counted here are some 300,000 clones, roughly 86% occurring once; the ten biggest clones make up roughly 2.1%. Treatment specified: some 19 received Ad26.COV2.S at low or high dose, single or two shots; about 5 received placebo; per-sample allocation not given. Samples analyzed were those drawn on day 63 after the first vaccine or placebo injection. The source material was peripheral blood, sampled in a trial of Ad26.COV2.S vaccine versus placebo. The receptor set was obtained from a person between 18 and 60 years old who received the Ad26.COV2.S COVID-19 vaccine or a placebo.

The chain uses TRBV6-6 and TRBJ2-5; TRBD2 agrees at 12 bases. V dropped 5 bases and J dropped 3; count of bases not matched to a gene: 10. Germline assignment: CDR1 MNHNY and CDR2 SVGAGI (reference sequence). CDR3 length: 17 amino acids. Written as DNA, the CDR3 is TGTGCCAGCAGTCTCCCCCCTGGACTAGCGGGGAAAGAGACCCAGTACTTC. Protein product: CASSLPPGLAGKETQYF.

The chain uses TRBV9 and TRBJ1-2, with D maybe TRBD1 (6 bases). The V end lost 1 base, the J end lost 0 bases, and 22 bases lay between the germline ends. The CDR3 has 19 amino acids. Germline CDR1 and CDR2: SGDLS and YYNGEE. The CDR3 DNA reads TGTGCCAGCAGCGTACACCCAGGGGAGGGGCCAACTTCTAACTATGGCTACACCTTC. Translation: CASSVHPGEGPTSNYGYTF.

The DNA for the CDR3 is TGCGCCAGCAGCGGGACGGGGATGGTAGGAGAGACCCAGTACTTC. As protein: CASSGTGMVGETQYF. The chain couples TRBV5-1 to TRBJ2-5; the D gene could be TRBD1 or TRBD2 (5 bases each). CDR1 and CDR2 (germline): SGHRS, YFSETQ. The CDR3 covers 15 residues. V shed 4 bases and J shed 4 bases, with 17 bases lying between them.

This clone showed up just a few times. The CDR3 DNA reads as TGTGCCAGCAGCGTAGATCCCGGGGCTGATCAGCCCCAGCATTTT. It codes for CASSVDPGADQPQHF. The chain employs TRBV9 and TRBJ1-5; D possibly corresponds to TRBD1 (5 bases). CDR1 and CDR2 from the germline V gene are SGDLS and YYNGEE. There are 15 residues in the CDR3. The V end lost 0 bases, the J end lost 5 bases, and 12 bases lay between the germline ends.